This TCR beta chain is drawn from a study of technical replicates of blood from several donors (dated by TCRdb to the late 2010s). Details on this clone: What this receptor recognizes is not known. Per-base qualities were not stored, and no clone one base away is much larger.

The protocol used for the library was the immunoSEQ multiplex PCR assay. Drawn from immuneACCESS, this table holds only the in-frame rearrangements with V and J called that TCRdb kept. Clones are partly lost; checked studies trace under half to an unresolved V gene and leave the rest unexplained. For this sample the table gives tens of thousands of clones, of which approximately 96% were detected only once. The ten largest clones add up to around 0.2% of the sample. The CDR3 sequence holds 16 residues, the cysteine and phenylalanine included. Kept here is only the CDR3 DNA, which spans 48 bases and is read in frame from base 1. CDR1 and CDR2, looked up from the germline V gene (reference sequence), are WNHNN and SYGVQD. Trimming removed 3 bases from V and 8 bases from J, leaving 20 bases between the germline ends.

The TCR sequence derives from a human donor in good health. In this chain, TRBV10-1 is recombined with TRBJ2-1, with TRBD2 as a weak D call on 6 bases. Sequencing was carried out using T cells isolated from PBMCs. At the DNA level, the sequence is TGCGCCAGCAGTGATCCCGGGACTTCCTACCAGGATGAGCAGTTCTTC. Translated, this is CASSDPGTSYQDEQFF.